The 13 T cell receptor beta chains in this list originate from one sample, sequenced in a study of blood T cells in healthy people across ages. Combining a sample-barcoded 5' primer with a J-beta primer mix, a second PCR ran for roughly 7 to 12 cycles. TCRdb reanalysed the 5' RACE reads using MiXCR and keeps one entry per CDR3 protein. The table has approximately 940,000 distinct CDR3 sequences, around 48% seen once. Source material: blood. The source is a man aged 25 to 45 in good health.

The J gene is TRBJ2-5, the V gene TRBV24-1; D gene uncertain. Near its end, the DNA agrees better with TRBJ2-7, so the J call may be wrong. The CDR3 consists of 11 residues. Germline V gives CDR1 KGHDR, CDR2 SFDVKD. CDR3 in amino acids: CATSGDNEQYF. CDR3 sequence (DNA): TGTGCCACCAGTGGGGATAACGAGCAGTACTTC.

The V and J genes are TRBV27 and TRBJ1-4; D is uncertain. Germline loops: CDR1 MNHEY, CDR2 SMNVEV (reference sequence). The CDR3 has 16 residues. Trimming took 5 bases from V and 0 from J, leaving 13 bases between them. CDR3 protein: CASSPRRPATNEKLFF. In DNA, the CDR3 is TGTGCCAGCAGTCCCCGGCGCCCGGCAACTAATGAAAAACTGTTTTTT.

This clonotype has only a few counts. This CDR3 reads CSASALAGVAYEQYF. The CDR3 DNA reads TGCAGTGCTAGTGCCCTAGCGGGGGTCGCTTACGAGCAGTACTTC. The gene calls are TRBV20-1 and TRBJ2-7; 10 nucleotides line up with TRBD2. V was clipped by 3 bases and J by 4 bases; unmatched bases: 9. CDR1 and CDR2 from the germline V gene are DFQATT and SNEGSKA (reference sequence). There are 15 residues in the CDR3.

This clonotype was recorded only once. The chain couples TRBV2 to TRBJ2-7, with D perhaps being TRBD1 or TRBD2 (5 bases each). The CDR3 length is 12 residues. The germline CDR1 and CDR2 sequences are SNHLY and FYNNEI. With 7 bases removed from V and 4 bases from J, the gap between germline ends came to 11 bases. CDR3 sequence reads: CASIGAVYEQYF. The CDR3, as DNA: TGTGCCAGCATCGGGGCAGTTTACGAGCAGTACTTC.

V and J are TRBV7-8 and TRBJ2-7; no definite D call. The J call is doubtful: the DNA matches TRBJ2-5 better. The CDR3 is 14 residues long. Germline CDR1 reads SGHVS; CDR2 reads FQNEAQ. The CDR3, as DNA: TGTGCCAGCAGCTTAGCGCAGAGTCCCCAGACCCAGTACTTC. It translates to CASSLAQSPQTQYF.

J is TRBJ2-3 and V is TRBV29-1, with a possible D match to TRBD2 (5 bases). CDR1 and CDR2 from the germline V gene are SQVTM and ANQGSEA. Trimming pared 7 bases from V and 6 bases from J, leaving 20 bases between. This CDR3 contains 14 residues. The CDR3 reads CSAGGSKREDTQYF. The CDR3 DNA follows: TGCAGCGCCGGCGGGTCGAAACGAGAGGATACGCAGTATTTT.

This sequence joins TRBV27 and TRBJ2-4; the match to TRBD1 covers 8 bases. Germline CDR1 and CDR2: MNHEY and SMNVEV (reference sequence). The CDR3 sequence is 15 residues long. Trimming removed 5 bases from V and 3 bases from J; junction bases left unmatched: 6. In DNA, the CDR3 is TGTGCCAGCAGTGCAGGGGGCGCGGGCAAAAACATTCAGTACTTC. It yields the protein CASSAGGAGKNIQYF.

V gene TRBV28 combines with J gene TRBJ2-7; 10 bases line up with TRBD1. This CDR3 region has 17 residues. Germline V gene lookup returns CDR1 MDHEN and CDR2 SYDVKM. With V trimmed by 7 bases and J by 7 bases, 19 bases remained unmatched. CDR3 sequence reads: CASIGDRGKRGGWEQYF. DNA of the CDR3: TGTGCCAGCATCGGGGACAGGGGAAAGCGGGGAGGATGGGAGCAGTACTTC.

The gene calls are TRBV7-2 and TRBJ1-2; D is ambiguous. The CDR3 contains 16 residues. The ends were cut back, 5 bases at V and 6 bases at J, with 22 bases in the middle. Germline V gives CDR1 SGHTA, CDR2 FQGNSA. The CDR3 DNA is TGTGCCAGCAGCCGTGGAGGGAAAACCCCTTTGGATGGCTACACCTTC. It is translated as CASSRGGKTPLDGYTF.

This chain connects TRBV29-1 to TRBJ2-1, with TRBD2 as a possible D gene (5 bases). This CDR3 comprises 12 residues. The germline CDR1 and CDR2 sequences are SQVTM and ANQGSEA. V lost 7 bases and J 8 bases, leaving 15 bases between the germline ends. CDR3 sequence: CSAQRFGDEQFF. Here the CDR3 DNA reads TGCAGCGCCCAACGGTTCGGGGATGAGCAGTTCTTC.

This chain joins TRBV6-5 and TRBJ1-3; D gene unclear. The V end lost 6 bases, the J end lost 0 bases, and 15 bases lay between the germline ends. From germline, CDR1 is MNHEY and CDR2 SVGAGI. The CDR3 runs 16 residues. The CDR3 is CASSLSSPGSGNTIYF. The CDR3 nucleotides are TGTGCCAGCAGCCTTTCGAGCCCGGGCTCTGGAAACACCATATATTTT.

The chain couples TRBV9 to TRBJ2-3; the D is unclear. Trimming took 4 bases from V and 6 from J, leaving 9 bases between them. Germline CDR1 is SGDLS and CDR2 is YYNGEE. This CDR3 region has 12 residues. The CDR3 sequence is CASSRASDTQYF. CDR3 sequence (DNA): TGTGCCAGCAGCCGGGCCTCGGATACGCAGTATTTT.

This clonotype was seen many times. This could be a read error, since a much larger clone is one nucleotide away. J is TRBJ2-5 and V is TRBV6-5; weak D call: TRBD1 (6 bases). V was shortened by 2 bases and J by 11 bases, with 15 bases between the two germline ends. This CDR3 is 13 amino acids long. The germline V gene has CDR1 MNHEY and CDR2 SVGAGI. The CDR3 DNA reads TGTGCCAGCAGTTACAACCAGGGGAATGAGCAGTACTTC. Encoded protein: CASSYNQGNEQYF.